The following is a T cell receptor beta chain sequence with its context. This specimen belongs to a study of shared T cell receptors in the human thymus. The table came from immunoSEQ multiplex PCR; TCRdb's copy has only in-frame clones and leaves some out. Of some 660,000 clones listed, 80% to 90% are singletons. The CDR3 is made up of 18 amino acids. Germline assignment: CDR1 SGHTA and CDR2 FQGNSA. J was trimmed by 6 bases and V by 5 bases; bases with no gene match: 13. This same sample was also taken into another study, of human thymus T cells. That report notes: Having surgery to correct congenital heart defects, healthy Finnish infants acted as the donors. Thymic resections from corrective heart surgery supplied the tissue. An apparent bias in V and J gene usage was seen in thymic and blood repertoires. Unrelated individuals were reported by related research to share highly overlapping thymic repertoires.

The sequence was obtained from a boy under two years old with a congenital heart defect. This chain connects TRBV7-2 to TRBJ1-4, with 12 bases lining up with TRBD1. The specimen was thymocytes. The CDR3 region has the DNA TGTGCCAGCAGCCCTACACCGGGACAGGGGGCTGTCGATGAAAAACTGTTTTTT. Protein: CASSPTPGQGAVDEKLFF.